This paragraph covers one TCR beta chain sequence. Its antigen remains unidentified. The data belong to a study of identifying expanded T cells in peripheral blood. During the collection period, no donor immune events like infections were recorded. From germline, CDR1 is SGHVS and CDR2 FQNEAQ. J gave up 7 bases and V 5 bases, and 9 bases lay outside the gene matches. This CDR3 has 16 residues. Broader study findings: Variance in clone template counts between approximately two-week samples significantly increased with total template count across all healthy donors. About 1.2 clones differed between technical replicates, versus about 15 and 19 over time.

The repertoire was sequenced with immunoSEQ multiplex PCR; TCRdb's copy has only in-frame clones and lacks some. The sample carries under 95,000 clones, approximately 89% recorded once. The rearrangement joins TRBV7-8 to TRBJ1-4; 11 nucleotides align to TRBD1. This receptor was identified in a person between 18 and 69 years old in good health. The source material was blood. The CDR3: CASSRTGGHLSEKLFF. CDR3 sequence (DNA): TGTGCCAGCAGCCGGACAGGGGGCCATCTGTCTGAAAAACTGTTTTTT.